This entry is about one T cell receptor (beta chain). What antigen it recognizes has not been identified. The input lacks base qualities; no much larger clone sits a single base away. The sample's time point label, decoded: baseline before first vaccination. Samples from vaccinated people were obtained from the UK trials COV001 and COV002, which included a single-blind randomized controlled phase 2/3 trial of AZD1222 (ChAdOx1 nCoV-19) in healthy adults. For TCRbeta chain sequencing, PBMC samples from trial participants were taken at day 0 and at day 28 after the second dose. The data were taken from a study of T cell responses to AZD1222 COVID-19 vaccine (dated by TCRdb to the early 2020s). For the wider study: AZD1222 recipients whose second dose came at about 4 weeks and those whose second dose came at about 12 weeks were combined into one group, since spike-specific TCR depth and breadth did not differ between the two schedules. Trial participants were enrolled by age into 18-55, 56-69 and 70-plus year subgroups, with around 150, 28 and 57 TCR-sequenced participants respectively. TCR sequencing was performed for 230 to 250 trial participants, of whom some 200 were given two doses of AZD1222 and approximately 25 were given two doses of MenACWY control vaccine. Summary of the overall study and its limitations: In the small 56-69-year group, the increase in depth fell short of significance, most likely because of low power. A significant rise in spike-specific TCR breadth and depth was observed after two AZD1222 doses relative to day 0 and relative to MenACWY recipients. Conclusions about previously exposed vaccinees are limited because only five to seven AZD1222 recipients were SARS-CoV-2 seropositive at baseline. Vaccine-associated CD4 TCRs spanned the whole spike protein, with dominant responses in regions 160-218 and 743-854. Participants were mostly white British and included more females than males, and it was suggested by the authors that clonal diversity may have been underestimated. No day 14 peak-response samples were available, so repertoires were characterized only after the peak T cell response. Reportedly, almost half of the unique spike-specific TCRs recognized epitopes lying outside the regions that are mutated in the B.1.351 and B.1.1.7 variants.

The CDR3, cysteine through phenylalanine, is 15 amino acids long. Of the read, only the CDR3 DNA is kept; its 45 bases are in frame from base 1. V loses 3 bases, J loses 2 bases, and the germline ends lie 11 bases apart. From the germline V gene, CDR1 is SNHLY and CDR2 is FYNNEI. The CDR3 regions of human TCRbeta chains were analyzed by immunosequencing. On the study's bioinformatics: TCRs in the repertoires were compared against a reference library of SARS-CoV-2-specific TCRs that had been generated with the MIRA antigen-specificity platform. Breadth meant the fraction of unique TCRs that were SARS-CoV-2-associated, whereas depth meant the fraction of total T cells that were SARS-CoV-2-associated. Using the MIRA data, every spike-specific TCR was mapped to the spike region that the TCR reacted to and assigned to either a CD4 or a CD8 class. Log10-transformed breadth and depth values were compared by one-way ANOVA with Sidak's multiple comparisons tests. The table was pulled from immuneACCESS by TCRdb, which kept in-frame rearrangements only. Such tables lose some clones; where checked, under half of the loss comes from unresolved V genes, and the rest has no known cause. V and J calls and clone size are as listed in that table; D and trimming were resolved from the DNA. The sample table contains more than 95,000 clones; only one count was recorded for 75% to 90% of them. The ten top clones hold over 7.5% of the sample.

The TCR comes from an adult in good health. The receptor chain draws on TRBV2 and TRBJ2-4; the D gene is not confidently resolved. This material consisted of peripheral blood, taken on day 0 of AZD1222 vaccination. The CDR3: CASSEGGRTKNIQYF. The DNA sequence is TGTGCCAGCAGTGAGGGTGGCCGTACCAAAAACATTCAGTACTTC.